The T cell receptor (beta chain) under discussion was sequenced for a study of shared clonotypes between healthy human individuals. The study, taken as a whole, reports: Clonotypes that were shared across four donors made up approximately 5% of naive CD4 clonotypes. Researchers found naive subsets generally carried larger estimated richness than memory subsets.

This CDR3 spans 15 amino acids. Trimming cost V 2 bases and J 4 bases; bases outside gene matches: 5. Per the germline V gene, CDR1 is MGHRA and CDR2 is YSYEKL. Naive CD8 cells, CD45RO-negative and positively selected for CCR7, excluded terminally differentiated effector memory CD45RA+ cells. DNA at about 190 ng, 30,000 or so T cell genomes, went into sorted-subset replicate PCRs. Clones were read by immunoSEQ multiplex PCR, and TCRdb kept only the in-frame ones, dropping some. Of about 1,800,000 clones detected, about 95% appear once; the ten largest clones hold roughly 1%. A word on this clone: The antigen is not known.

Source material: naive CD8+ T cells sorted from blood. This chain uses TRBV4-1 with TRBJ1-1; the match to TRBD1 covers 9 bases. The receptor was derived from a man between 18 and 29 years old in good health. CDR3 bases: TGCGCCAGCAGCCAAAGGGGACAGGGCGGCACTGAAGCTTTCTTT. Translating gives CASSQRGQGGTEAFF.